This entry features one T cell receptor beta chain sequence. Its target is not known. The sample has other DNA sequences that encode this CDR3 too. Measured with immunoSEQ multiplex PCR; TCRdb has only the in-frame clones, and not every one. The table shows more than 100,000 clones, with roughly 84% occurring only once. The source of the sample is a study of T cell responses to AZD1222 COVID-19 vaccine. Broader study findings: Spike-specific TCR breadth rose after two AZD1222 doses, and depth rose as well. Spike as a whole was targeted by vaccine-associated CD4 TCRs, dominant at 160-218 and 743-854.

V lost 4 bases, J lost 3 bases, and 12 bases lay in between. Germline values: CDR1 LGHDT, CDR2 YNNKEL (reference sequence). The CDR3 runs to 15 residues. The sequence was collected from an adult in good health. The specimen was peripheral blood, collected on day 0 of AZD1222 vaccination. The J gene is TRBJ1-4, the V gene TRBV3-1 (or the pseudogene TRBV3-2); no reliable D call. The CDR3 sequence is CASSPHEGSNEKLFF. As DNA, the CDR3 is TGTGCCAGCAGCCCGCACGAGGGCTCTAATGAAAAACTGTTTTTT.